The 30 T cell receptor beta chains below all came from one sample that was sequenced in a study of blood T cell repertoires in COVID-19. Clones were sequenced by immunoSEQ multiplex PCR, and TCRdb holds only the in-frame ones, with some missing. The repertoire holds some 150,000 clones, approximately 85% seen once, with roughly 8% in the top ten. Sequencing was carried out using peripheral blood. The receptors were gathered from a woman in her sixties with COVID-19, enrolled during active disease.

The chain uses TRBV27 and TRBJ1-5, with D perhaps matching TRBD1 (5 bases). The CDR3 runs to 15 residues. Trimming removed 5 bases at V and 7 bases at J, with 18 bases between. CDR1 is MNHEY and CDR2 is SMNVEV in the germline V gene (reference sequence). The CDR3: CASSPPGRWGQPQHF. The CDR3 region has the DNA TGTGCCAGCAGTCCACCCGGACGGTGGGGCCAGCCCCAGCATTTT.

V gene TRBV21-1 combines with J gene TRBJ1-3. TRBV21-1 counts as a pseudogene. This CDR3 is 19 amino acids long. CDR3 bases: TGTGCCAGCAGCAAGGGGGGGGACGGCAGGCTTTACTCTGGAAACACCATATATTTT. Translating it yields CASSKGGDGRLYSGNTIYF.

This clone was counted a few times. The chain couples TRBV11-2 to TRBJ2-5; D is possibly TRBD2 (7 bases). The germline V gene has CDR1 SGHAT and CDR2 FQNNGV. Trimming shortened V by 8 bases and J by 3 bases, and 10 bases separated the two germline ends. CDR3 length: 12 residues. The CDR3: CASGGAEETQYF. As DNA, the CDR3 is TGTGCCAGCGGGGGGGCAGAAGAGACCCAGTACTTC. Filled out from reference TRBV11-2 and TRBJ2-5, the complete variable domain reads EAGVAQSPRYKIIEKRQSVAFWCNPISGHATLYWYQQILGQGPKLLIQFQNNGVVDDSQLPKDRFSAERLKGVDSTLKIQPAKLEDSAVYLCASGGAEETQYFGPGTRLLVL.

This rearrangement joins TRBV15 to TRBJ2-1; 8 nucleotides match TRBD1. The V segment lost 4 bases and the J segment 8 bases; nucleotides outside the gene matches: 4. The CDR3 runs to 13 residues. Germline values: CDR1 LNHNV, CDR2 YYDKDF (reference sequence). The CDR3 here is CATSKDRDDEQFF. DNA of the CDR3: TGTGCCACCAGCAAGGACAGGGATGATGAGCAGTTCTTC.

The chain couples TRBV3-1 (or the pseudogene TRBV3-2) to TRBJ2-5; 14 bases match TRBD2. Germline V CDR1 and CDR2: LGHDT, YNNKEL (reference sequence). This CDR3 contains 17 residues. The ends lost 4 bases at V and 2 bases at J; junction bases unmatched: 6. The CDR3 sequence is CASSPGLAGVGQETQYF. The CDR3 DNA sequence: TGTGCCAGCAGCCCGGGACTAGCGGGGGTGGGGCAAGAGACCCAGTACTTC.

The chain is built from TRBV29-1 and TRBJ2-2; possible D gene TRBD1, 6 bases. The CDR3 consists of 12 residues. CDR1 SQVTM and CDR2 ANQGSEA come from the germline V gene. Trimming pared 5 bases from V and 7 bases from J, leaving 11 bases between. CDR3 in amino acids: CSVIRGGGELFF. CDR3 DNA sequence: TGCAGCGTTATCAGGGGTGGCGGGGAGCTGTTTTTT.

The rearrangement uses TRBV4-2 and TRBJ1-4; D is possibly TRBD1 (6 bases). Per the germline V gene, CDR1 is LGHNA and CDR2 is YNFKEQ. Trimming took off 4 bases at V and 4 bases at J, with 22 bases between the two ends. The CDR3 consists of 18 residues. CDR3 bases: TGTGCCAGCAGCCGGGCTACAGGACGCGGACAGCTTAATGAAAAACTGTTTTTT. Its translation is CASSRATGRGQLNEKLFF.

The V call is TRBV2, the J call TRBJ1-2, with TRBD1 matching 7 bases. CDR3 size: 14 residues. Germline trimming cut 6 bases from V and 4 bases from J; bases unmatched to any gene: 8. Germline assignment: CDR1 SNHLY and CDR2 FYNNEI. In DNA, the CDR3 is TGTGCCAGCAGCTCCAGGGGGGACGGCTATGGCTACACCTTC. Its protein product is CASSSRGDGYGYTF.

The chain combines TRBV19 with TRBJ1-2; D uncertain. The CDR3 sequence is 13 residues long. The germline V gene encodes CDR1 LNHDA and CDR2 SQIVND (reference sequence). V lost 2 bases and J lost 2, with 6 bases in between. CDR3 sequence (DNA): TGTGCCAGTAGTATACGGGAGAACTATGGCTACACCTTC. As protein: CASSIRENYGYTF.

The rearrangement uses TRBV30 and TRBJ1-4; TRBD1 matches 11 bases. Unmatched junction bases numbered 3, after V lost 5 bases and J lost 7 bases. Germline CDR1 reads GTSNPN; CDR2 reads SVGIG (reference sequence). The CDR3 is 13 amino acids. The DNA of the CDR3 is TGTGCCTGGGGACAGGGGGCGGGTGAAAAACTGTTTTTT. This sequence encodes CAWGQGAGEKLFF.

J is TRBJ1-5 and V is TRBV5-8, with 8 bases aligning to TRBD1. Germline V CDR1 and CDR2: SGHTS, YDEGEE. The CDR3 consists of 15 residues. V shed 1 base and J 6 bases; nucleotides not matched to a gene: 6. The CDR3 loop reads CASSLRTGPGQPQHF. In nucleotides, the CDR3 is TGTGCCAGCAGCTTGCGGACAGGGCCAGGTCAGCCCCAGCATTTT.

The CDR3 nucleotides are TGTGCCAGCAGACGGACAGCATCGCCCGAGCAGTACTTC. Translation: CASRRTASPEQYF. The V and J genes are TRBV28 and TRBJ2-7; a possible D gene is TRBD1 (6 bases). V lost 6 bases to trimming and J lost 6 bases, with 15 bases between them. This CDR3 has 13 residues. Germline V CDR1 and CDR2: MDHEN, SYDVKM.

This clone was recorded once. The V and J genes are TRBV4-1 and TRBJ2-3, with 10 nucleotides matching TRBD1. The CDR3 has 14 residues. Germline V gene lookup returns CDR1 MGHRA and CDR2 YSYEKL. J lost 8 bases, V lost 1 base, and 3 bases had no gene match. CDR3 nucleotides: TGCGCCAGCAGCCAAGGGACAGGGGGGGTTACGCAGTATTTT. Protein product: CASSQGTGGVTQYF.

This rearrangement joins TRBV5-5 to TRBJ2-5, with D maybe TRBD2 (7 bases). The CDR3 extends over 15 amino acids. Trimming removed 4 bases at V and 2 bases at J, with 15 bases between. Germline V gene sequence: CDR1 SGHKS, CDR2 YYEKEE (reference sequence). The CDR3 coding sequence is TGTGCCAGCAGCCCACAAGGGGGGGAGCAAGAGACCCAGTACTTC. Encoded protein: CASSPQGGEQETQYF.

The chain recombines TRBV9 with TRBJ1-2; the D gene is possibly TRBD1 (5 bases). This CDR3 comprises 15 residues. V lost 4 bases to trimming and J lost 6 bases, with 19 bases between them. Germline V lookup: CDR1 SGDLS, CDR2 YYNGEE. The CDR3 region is CASSRGSQGTDGYTF. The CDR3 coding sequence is TGTGCCAGCAGCCGCGGCTCCCAGGGCACGGATGGCTACACCTTC. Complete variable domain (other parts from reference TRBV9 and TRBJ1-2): DSGVTQTPKHLITATGQRVTLRCSPRSGDLSVYWYQQSLDQGLQFLIQYYNGEERAKGNILERFSAQQFPDLHSELNLSSLELGDSALYFCASSRGSQGTDGYTFGSGTRLTVV.

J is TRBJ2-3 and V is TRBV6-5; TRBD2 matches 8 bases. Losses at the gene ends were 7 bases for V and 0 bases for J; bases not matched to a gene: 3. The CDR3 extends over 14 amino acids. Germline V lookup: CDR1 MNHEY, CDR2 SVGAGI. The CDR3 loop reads CASTGGGSTDTQYF. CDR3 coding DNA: TGTGCCAGCACCGGGGGGGGTAGCACAGATACGCAGTATTTT.

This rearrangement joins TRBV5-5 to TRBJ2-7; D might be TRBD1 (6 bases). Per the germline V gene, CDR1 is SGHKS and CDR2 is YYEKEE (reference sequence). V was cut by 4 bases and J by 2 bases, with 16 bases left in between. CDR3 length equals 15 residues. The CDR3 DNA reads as TGTGCCAGCAGCCCTGGTCAGGGGACGACCTACGAGCAGTACTTC. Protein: CASSPGQGTTYEQYF. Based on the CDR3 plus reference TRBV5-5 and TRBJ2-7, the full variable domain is DAGVTQSPTHLIKTRGQQVTLRCSPISGHKSVSWYQQVLGQGPQFIFQYYEKEERGRGNFPDRFSARQFPNYSSELNVNALLLGDSALYLCASSPGQGTTYEQYFGPGTRLTVT.

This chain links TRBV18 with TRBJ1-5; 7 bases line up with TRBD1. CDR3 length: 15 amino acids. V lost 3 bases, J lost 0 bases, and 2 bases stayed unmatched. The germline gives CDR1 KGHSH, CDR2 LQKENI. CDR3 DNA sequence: TGTGCCAGCTCACCCGGGACAGTTAGCAATCAGCCCCAGCATTTT. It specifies CASSPGTVSNQPQHF.

The DNA for the CDR3 is TGTGCCAGCAGCCAAGAAACTCCGGGGGGCTACACAGATACGCAGTATTTT. This translates into CASSQETPGGYTDTQYF. The chain couples TRBV4-2 to TRBJ2-3; D is perhaps TRBD2 (7 bases). Germline V gives CDR1 LGHNA, CDR2 YNFKEQ. CDR3 size: 17 residues. Trimming took 0 bases from V and 2 from J, leaving 15 bases between them.

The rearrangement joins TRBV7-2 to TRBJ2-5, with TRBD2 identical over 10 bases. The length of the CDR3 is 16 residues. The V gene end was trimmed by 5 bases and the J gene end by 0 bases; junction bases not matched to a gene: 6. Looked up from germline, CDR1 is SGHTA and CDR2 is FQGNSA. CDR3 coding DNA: TGTGCCAGCAGCCTTACTAGCGGGGCGAACCAAGAGACCCAGTACTTC. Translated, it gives CASSLTSGANQETQYF.

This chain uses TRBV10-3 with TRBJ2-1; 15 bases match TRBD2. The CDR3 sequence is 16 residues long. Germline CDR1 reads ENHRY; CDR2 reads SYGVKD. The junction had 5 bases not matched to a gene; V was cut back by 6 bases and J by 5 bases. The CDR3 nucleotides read TGTGCCATCAGGGGACTAGCGGGGGGAATCGACAATGAGCAGTTCTTC. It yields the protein CAIRGLAGGIDNEQFF.

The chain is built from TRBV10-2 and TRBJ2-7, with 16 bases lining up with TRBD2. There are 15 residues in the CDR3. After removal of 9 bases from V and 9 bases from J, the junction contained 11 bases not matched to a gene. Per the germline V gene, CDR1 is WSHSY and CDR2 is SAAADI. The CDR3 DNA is TGCGCCAGTTACTCAGAGGGACTAGCGGGGGGGACGCAGTACTTC. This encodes CASYSEGLAGGTQYF.

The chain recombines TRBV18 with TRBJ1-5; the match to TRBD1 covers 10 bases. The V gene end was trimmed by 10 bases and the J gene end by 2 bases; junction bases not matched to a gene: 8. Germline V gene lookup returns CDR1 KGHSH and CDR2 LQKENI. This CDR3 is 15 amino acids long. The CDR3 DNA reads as TGTGCCACCGCTTTTGGGACAGGGGGCAATCAGCCCCAGCATTTT. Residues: CATAFGTGGNQPQHF.

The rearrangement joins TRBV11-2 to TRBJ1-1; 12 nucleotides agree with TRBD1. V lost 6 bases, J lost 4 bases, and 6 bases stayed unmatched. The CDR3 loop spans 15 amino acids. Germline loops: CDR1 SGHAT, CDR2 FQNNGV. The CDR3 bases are TGTGCCAGCAGACCTGCGGGACAGGGGGCCACTGAAGCTTTCTTT. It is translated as CASRPAGQGATEAFF.

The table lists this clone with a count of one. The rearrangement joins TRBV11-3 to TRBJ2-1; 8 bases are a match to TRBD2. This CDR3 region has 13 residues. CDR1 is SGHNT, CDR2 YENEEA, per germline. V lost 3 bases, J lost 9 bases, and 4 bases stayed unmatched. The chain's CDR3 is CASSFPGGGEQFF. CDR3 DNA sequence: TGTGCCAGCAGCTTCCCGGGGGGGGGTGAGCAGTTCTTC.

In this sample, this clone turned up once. CDR3 nucleotides: TGTGCCAGCAGCCCTAGTAGCTTGAGCAATCAGCCCCAGCATTTT. It translates to CASSPSSLSNQPQHF. The chain combines TRBV7-8 with TRBJ1-5; no reliable D call. The CDR3 length is 15 residues. Germline loops: CDR1 SGHVS, CDR2 FQNEAQ. Between the trimmed V and J ends, which lost 5 bases and 1 base, there was a span of 12 bases.

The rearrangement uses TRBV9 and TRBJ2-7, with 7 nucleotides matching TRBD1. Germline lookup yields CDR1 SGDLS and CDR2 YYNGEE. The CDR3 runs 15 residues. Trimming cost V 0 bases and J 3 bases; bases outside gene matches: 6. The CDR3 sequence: CASSVGQGQIYEQYF. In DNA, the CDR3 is TGTGCCAGCAGCGTAGGACAGGGTCAAATCTACGAGCAGTACTTC.

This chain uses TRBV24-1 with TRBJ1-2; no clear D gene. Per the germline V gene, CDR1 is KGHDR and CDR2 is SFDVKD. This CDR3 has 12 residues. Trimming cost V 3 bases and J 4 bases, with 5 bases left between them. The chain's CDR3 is CATSDIVYGYTF. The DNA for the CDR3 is TGTGCCACCAGTGATATAGTCTATGGCTACACCTTC.

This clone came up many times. As DNA, the CDR3 is TGTGCCAGCAGTTTATCCCCGACAGGGGTTGCGTCCCAGTACTTC. It specifies CASSLSPTGVASQYF. J is TRBJ2-5 and V is TRBV27; 8 positions agree with TRBD1. With V trimmed by 0 bases and J by 9 bases, 9 bases remained unmatched. The CDR3 consists of 15 residues. The germline V gene has CDR1 MNHEY and CDR2 SMNVEV (reference sequence).

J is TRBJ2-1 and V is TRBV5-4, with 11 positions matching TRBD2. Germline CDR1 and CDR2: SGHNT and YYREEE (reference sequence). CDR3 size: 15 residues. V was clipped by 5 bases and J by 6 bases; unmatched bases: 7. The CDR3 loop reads CASRVETSGTNEQFF. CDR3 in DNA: TGTGCCAGCAGGGTGGAGACTAGCGGGACCAATGAGCAGTTCTTC.